The 6 T cell receptor beta chains reported below all come from one sample, sequenced in a study of identical twins. TCRdb re-analysed the 5' RACE reads in MiXCR, keeping a single row per CDR3 protein. Here the sample spans just over 500,000 distinct CDR3 sequences, about 20% being singletons. Separately, the same data were catalogued under a study of T cells expressing NK-cell markers.

The specimen sequenced was CD4+ T cells sorted from blood. The receptors were sampled from a woman aged 18 to 35 in good health.

J is TRBJ2-2 and V is TRBV11-3; D may be TRBD2 (5 bases). V was pared by 6 bases and J by 3 bases, with 14 bases between. The CDR3 length is 15 residues. Germline V gene lookup returns CDR1 SGHNT and CDR2 YENEEA. The CDR3 sequence: CASSRRTSYTGELFF. The CDR3, as DNA: TGTGCCAGCAGTCGGAGGACTTCTTACACCGGGGAGCTGTTTTTT.

Only a few counts were recorded for this clonotype. V gene TRBV5-1 combines with J gene TRBJ2-3, with D perhaps matching TRBD2 (6 bases). The germline V and J ends were trimmed by 4 bases and 11 bases, with 20 bases remaining between them. The CDR3 totals 14 residues. Germline assignment: CDR1 SGHRS and CDR2 YFSETQ. The CDR3 region has the DNA TGCGCCAGCAGCCCCGCGGGGCGAAGTTTTGGGCAGTATTTT. It codes for CASSPAGRSFGQYF.

The chain combines TRBV12-5 with TRBJ2-7; D unresolved. The germline gives CDR1 LGHNT, CDR2 FRNRAP. The V end was cut by 2 bases, the J end by 4 bases, with 6 bases between. This CDR3 region has 12 residues. The CDR3: CASGLNGYEQYF. The DNA of the CDR3 is TGTGCTAGTGGTTTGAACGGTTACGAGCAGTACTTC.

The CDR3 coding sequence is TGCGCCAGCAGCTTGGAGGGGGCGTACCGCGAGCAGTACTTC. This sequence encodes CASSLEGAYREQYF. The chain uses TRBV5-1 and TRBJ2-7; 7 bases agree with TRBD1. The CDR3 consists of 14 residues. J gave up 6 bases and V 0 bases, and 6 bases lay outside the gene matches. Germline V gives CDR1 SGHRS, CDR2 YFSETQ.

This clonotype was seen more than once but under ten times. This rearrangement joins TRBV27 to TRBJ1-1; 8 bases map to TRBD1. The germline V gene encodes CDR1 MNHEY and CDR2 SMNVEV (reference sequence). CDR3 length: 15 residues. V shed 7 bases and J 5 bases; nucleotides not matched to a gene: 12. The CDR3 loop reads CASNEIRGLGTEAFF. The CDR3 DNA follows: TGTGCCAGCAATGAAATCAGGGGGCTGGGGACTGAAGCTTTCTTT.

The V gene is TRBV20-1, the J gene TRBJ2-5; TRBD2 matches 9 bases. This CDR3 is built from 14 residues. The germline V gene has CDR1 DFQATT and CDR2 SNEGSKA (reference sequence). V shed 5 bases, J shed 5 bases, and the junction held 9 bases outside the gene matches. In nucleotides, the CDR3 is TGCAGTGCTCTGATTGGGAGCGGGGGGGAGACCCAGTACTTC. It yields the protein CSALIGSGGETQYF.